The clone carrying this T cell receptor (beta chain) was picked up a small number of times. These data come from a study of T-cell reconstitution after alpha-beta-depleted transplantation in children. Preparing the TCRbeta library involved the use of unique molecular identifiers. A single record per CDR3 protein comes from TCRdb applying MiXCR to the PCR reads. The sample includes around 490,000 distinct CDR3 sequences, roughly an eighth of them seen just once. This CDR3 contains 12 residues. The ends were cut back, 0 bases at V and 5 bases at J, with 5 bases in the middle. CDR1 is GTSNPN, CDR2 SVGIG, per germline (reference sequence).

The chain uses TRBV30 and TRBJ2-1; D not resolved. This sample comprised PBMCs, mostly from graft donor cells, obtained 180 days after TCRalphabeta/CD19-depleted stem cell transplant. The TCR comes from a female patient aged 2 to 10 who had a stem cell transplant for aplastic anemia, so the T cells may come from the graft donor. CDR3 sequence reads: CAWSVGDNEQFF. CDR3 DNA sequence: TGTGCCTGGAGTGTAGGTGACAATGAGCAGTTCTTC.